This is a list of T cell receptor beta chains from one sample in a study of OX40 agonist ivuxolimab in advanced cancers. Assay: immunoSEQ multiplex PCR; the TCRdb copy retains only in-frame clones and omits some. The sample holds about 80,000 clones, more than 70% seen once. Specimen: CD4+ or CD8+ T cells sorted from blood, collected in a trial of the OX40 agonist ivuxolimab. These receptors all come from an adult with an advanced solid tumor such as melanoma, head and neck, liver or kidney cancer. Both conserved end residues are part of each CDR3. D genes are given only for firm matches. The size entry is marked missing in some rows and otherwise reads once, few, many or a size class.

cdr3_aa: CASSLAGQNEKLFF; cdr3_nt: TGCGCCAGCAGCTTAGCAGGGCAAAATGAAAAACTGTTTTTT; v_call: TRBV5-1; j_call: TRBJ1-4; d_call: -; clone_size: -
cdr3_aa: CASSPDGYYGYTF; cdr3_nt: TGTGCCAGCAGCCCGGACGGGTACTATGGCTACACCTTC; v_call: TRBV27; j_call: TRBJ1-2; d_call: -; clone_size: few
cdr3_aa: CASTWQSNQPQHF; cdr3_nt: TGTGCCAGCACGTGGCAGTCCAATCAGCCCCAGCATTTT; v_call: TRBV28; j_call: TRBJ1-5; d_call: -; clone_size: -
cdr3_aa: CAISVAAEGAEAFF; cdr3_nt: TGTGCCATCAGTGTAGCGGCGGAAGGGGCTGAAGCTTTCTTT; v_call: TRBV10-3; j_call: TRBJ1-1; d_call: -; clone_size: -
cdr3_aa: CSVVVLGGAKNIQYF; cdr3_nt: TGCAGCGTTGTGGTGCTAGGGGGAGCCAAAAACATTCAGTACTTC; v_call: TRBV29-1; j_call: TRBJ2-4; d_call: -; clone_size: -
cdr3_aa: CASSLRPQRGTEAFF; cdr3_nt: TGTGCCAGCAGTCTAAGACCACAGCGGGGCACTGAAGCTTTCTTT; v_call: TRBV28; j_call: TRBJ1-1; d_call: -; clone_size: -
cdr3_aa: CASTTRQETQYF; cdr3_nt: TGTGCCAGCACGACCCGGCAAGAGACCCAGTACTTC; v_call: TRBV7-2; j_call: TRBJ2-5; d_call: -; clone_size: -
cdr3_aa: CASSSYGLAGDGELFF; cdr3_nt: TGTGCCAGTAGTTCATATGGACTAGCGGGAGACGGGGAGCTGTTTTTT; v_call: TRBV19; j_call: TRBJ2-2; d_call: TRBD2; clone_size: once
cdr3_aa: CASSLVPGTEAFF; cdr3_nt: TGTGCCAGCAGCTTAGTCCCGGGAACTGAAGCTTTCTTT; v_call: TRBV7-9; j_call: TRBJ1-1; d_call: -; clone_size: once
cdr3_aa: CASRRGAGGGETQYF; cdr3_nt: TGTGCCAGCAGAAGGGGAGCGGGAGGAGGGGAGACCCAGTACTTC; v_call: TRBV4-2; j_call: TRBJ2-5; d_call: TRBD2; clone_size: -
cdr3_aa: CAWRLAGARGTDTQYF; cdr3_nt: TGTGCCTGGAGACTAGCGGGAGCCCGGGGAACAGATACGCAGTATTTT; v_call: TRBV30; j_call: TRBJ2-3; d_call: TRBD2; clone_size: -
cdr3_aa: CASSLIVPGGSDTQYF; cdr3_nt: TGTGCCAGCAGCTTGATTGTACCGGGAGGTTCAGATACGCAGTATTTT; v_call: TRBV5-8; j_call: TRBJ2-3; d_call: TRBD2; clone_size: -
cdr3_aa: CASSAPLWGQNEQFF; cdr3_nt: TGTGCCAGCAGCGCACCACTCTGGGGGCAGAATGAGCAGTTCTTC; v_call: TRBV9; j_call: TRBJ2-1; d_call: -; clone_size: -
cdr3_aa: CASSLSASTDTQYF; cdr3_nt: TGTGCCAGCAGTTTATCGGCCTCTACAGATACGCAGTATTTT; v_call: TRBV27; j_call: TRBJ2-3; d_call: -; clone_size: -
cdr3_aa: CASSEQGSANEQYF; cdr3_nt: TGTGCCAGCAGCGAACAGGGCTCCGCCAACGAGCAGTACTTC; v_call: TRBV6-1; j_call: TRBJ2-7; d_call: -; clone_size: -
cdr3_aa: CASSIHNYGYTF; cdr3_nt: TGTGCCAGTAGTATTCACAACTATGGCTACACCTTC; v_call: TRBV19; j_call: TRBJ1-2; d_call: -; clone_size: few
cdr3_aa: CASSLLAGGNGELFF; cdr3_nt: TGTGCCAGCAGCTTACTAGCGGGAGGTAACGGGGAGCTGTTTTTT; v_call: TRBV7-2; j_call: TRBJ2-2; d_call: TRBD2; clone_size: -
cdr3_aa: CASRRQVNSNQPQHF; cdr3_nt: TGTGCCAGCAGGCGACAGGTTAATAGCAATCAGCCCCAGCATTTT; v_call: TRBV2; j_call: TRBJ1-5; d_call: -; clone_size: -
cdr3_aa: CASSYSRTGYEQYF; cdr3_nt: TGTGCCAGCAGTTACTCAAGGACAGGATACGAGCAGTACTTC; v_call: TRBV6-5; j_call: TRBJ2-7; d_call: TRBD1; clone_size: -
cdr3_aa: CASSLAGLLTDTQYF; cdr3_nt: TGCGCCAGCAGCCTCGCAGGACTACTCACAGATACGCAGTATTTT; v_call: TRBV5-1; j_call: TRBJ2-3; d_call: -; clone_size: -
cdr3_aa: CASSLAGANEQFF; cdr3_nt: TGTGCCAGCAGCTTAGCAGGGGCCAATGAGCAGTTCTTC; v_call: TRBV7-2; j_call: TRBJ2-1; d_call: -; clone_size: -
cdr3_aa: CASSTRGQPFGDTEAFF; cdr3_nt: TGTGCCAGCAGTACCCGTGGACAGCCATTCGGGGACACTGAAGCTTTCTTT; v_call: TRBV2; j_call: TRBJ1-1; d_call: -; clone_size: few
cdr3_aa: CASSIVMWGREETQYF; cdr3_nt: TGTGCCAGCAGCATTGTCATGTGGGGGAGGGAAGAGACCCAGTACTTC; v_call: TRBV7-2; j_call: TRBJ2-5; d_call: TRBD2; clone_size: -
cdr3_aa: CASSEGGTTQETQYF; cdr3_nt: TGTGCCAGCAGTGAAGGGGGCACTACCCAGGAGACCCAGTACTTC; v_call: TRBV2; j_call: TRBJ2-5; d_call: -; clone_size: -
cdr3_aa: CASTRDRQTQYF; cdr3_nt: TGTGCCAGCACCAGGGACAGGCAGACCCAGTACTTC; v_call: TRBV6-5; j_call: TRBJ2-5; d_call: TRBD1; clone_size: -
cdr3_aa: CASSQEGWAGQAEAFF; cdr3_nt: TGCGCCAGCAGCCAAGAGGGGTGGGCGGGGCAGGCTGAAGCTTTCTTT; v_call: TRBV4-1; j_call: TRBJ1-1; d_call: -; clone_size: -
cdr3_aa: CASRRTSGGVSSYEQYF; cdr3_nt: TGTGCCAGCAGGCGGACTAGCGGGGGGGTTAGCTCCTACGAGCAGTACTTC; v_call: TRBV7-8; j_call: TRBJ2-7; d_call: TRBD2; clone_size: -
cdr3_aa: CASSARTGGVYGYTF; cdr3_nt: TGTGCCAGCAGCGCAAGGACAGGGGGTGTGTATGGCTACACCTTC; v_call: TRBV9; j_call: TRBJ1-2; d_call: TRBD1; clone_size: few
cdr3_aa: CASSLASGGTDTQYF; cdr3_nt: TGTGCCAGCAGCTTAGCCAGCGGGGGCACAGATACGCAGTATTTT; v_call: TRBV7-2; j_call: TRBJ2-3; d_call: TRBD2; clone_size: once
cdr3_aa: CAWSVFLLLGLNTGELFF; cdr3_nt: TGTGCCTGGAGTGTATTCCTCCTGCTGGGGCTTAACACCGGGGAGCTGTTTTTT; v_call: TRBV30; j_call: TRBJ2-2; d_call: -; clone_size: -
cdr3_aa: CASSRNRGEQYF; cdr3_nt: TGTGCCAGCAGCCGCAACCGGGGCGAGCAGTACTTC; v_call: TRBV5-8; j_call: TRBJ2-7; d_call: -; clone_size: -
cdr3_aa: CASSYSRVGNSPLHF; cdr3_nt: TGTGCCAGCAGTTACTCGAGGGTTGGTAATTCACCCCTCCACTTT; v_call: TRBV6-6; j_call: TRBJ1-6; d_call: -; clone_size: -
cdr3_aa: CASSNNLVADYGYTF; cdr3_nt: TGTGCCAGCAGTAACAATCTGGTGGCAGACTATGGCTACACCTTC; v_call: TRBV6-5; j_call: TRBJ1-2; d_call: -; clone_size: -
cdr3_aa: CAWSVAGGAGELFF; cdr3_nt: TGTGCCTGGAGTGTCGCGGGGGGAGCCGGGGAGCTGTTTTTT; v_call: TRBV30; j_call: TRBJ2-2; d_call: TRBD2; clone_size: -
cdr3_aa: CASSYPGRHNTEAFF; cdr3_nt: TGTGCCAGCAGTTATCCGGGAAGACACAACACTGAAGCTTTCTTT; v_call: TRBV28; j_call: TRBJ1-1; d_call: -; clone_size: -
cdr3_aa: CASRPGGAEAFF; cdr3_nt: TGTGCCAGCAGACCAGGGGGGGCTGAAGCTTTCTTT; v_call: TRBV6-5; j_call: TRBJ1-1; d_call: TRBD1; clone_size: -
cdr3_aa: CASSLGRQGRSGANVLTF; cdr3_nt: TGTGCCAGCAGCTTAGGGCGTCAGGGGAGGTCTGGGGCCAACGTCCTGACTTTC; v_call: TRBV11-3; j_call: TRBJ2-6; d_call: -; clone_size: -
cdr3_aa: CASTQGGSTEAFF; cdr3_nt: TGTGCCAGCACCCAAGGGGGGTCAACTGAAGCTTTCTTT; v_call: TRBV11-3; j_call: TRBJ1-1; d_call: -; clone_size: -
cdr3_aa: CASSLGVTGGAYEQYF; cdr3_nt: TGCGCCAGCAGCTTGGGGGTGACAGGGGGCGCCTACGAGCAGTACTTC; v_call: TRBV5-1; j_call: TRBJ2-7; d_call: TRBD1; clone_size: -
cdr3_aa: CASSLGQETQYF; cdr3_nt: TGTGCCAGCAGCTTAGGCCAAGAGACCCAGTACTTC; v_call: TRBV7-8; j_call: TRBJ2-5; d_call: -; clone_size: once
cdr3_aa: CASSPPGRTGGDYGYTF; cdr3_nt: TGTGCCAGCAGCCCCCCCGGTCGGACAGGGGGCGACTATGGCTACACCTTC; v_call: TRBV7-9; j_call: TRBJ1-2; d_call: TRBD1; clone_size: -